This is a list of T cell receptor beta chains from one sample in a study of Ad26.COV2.S vaccination and SARS-CoV-2 variants. The protocol was immunoSEQ multiplex PCR, while the TCRdb copy is restricted to in-frame clones and leaves out a portion. The sample shows 300,000 to 400,000 clones, more than 75% of them seen only once. Sample: peripheral blood, taken in a trial of Ad26.COV2.S vaccine versus placebo. The receptors shown here come from a person aged 18-65 years who received the Ad26.COV2.S COVID-19 vaccine or a placebo. Both conserved end residues are part of each CDR3. D genes are given only for firm matches. Part of the rows lack a size; the others show once, few, many or a class for expanded clones.

D	V	J	size	DNA	CDR3
-	TRBV11-3	TRBJ2-3	-	TGTGCCAGCAGCTTCAGGCGGGGAAGCACAGATACGCAGTATTTT	CASSFRRGSTDTQYF
-	TRBV11-2	TRBJ2-7	-	TGTGCCAGCAGCTTAGGTTTACAGTACGACTACGAGCAGTACTTC	CASSLGLQYDYEQYF
-	TRBV6-5	TRBJ1-5	-	TGTGCCAGCAGTTATTCCAGAGGCAATCAGCCCCAGCATTTT	CASSYSRGNQPQHF
TRBD1	TRBV15	TRBJ2-3	-	TGTGCCACCTCCCCTGGGACAGGGATACACTTCACAGATACGCAGTATTTT	CATSPGTGIHFTDTQYF
TRBD2	TRBV19	TRBJ2-1	-	TGTGCCAGTCGACTAGCGGGGATTAACAATGAGCAGTTCTTC	CASRLAGINNEQFF
-	TRBV12-3/TRBV12-4	TRBJ1-5	-	TGTGCCAGCAGTTTTAGTGGGCAGCCCCAGCATTTT	CASSFSGQPQHF
-	TRBV7-3	TRBJ1-1	-	TGTGCCAGCAGCTTACATGAGGGGAACACTGAAGCTTTCTTT	CASSLHEGNTEAFF
TRBD2	TRBV25-1	TRBJ2-7	-	TGTGCCAGCAGTGGGTGGGGGGGAACCTCCTACGAGCAGTACTTC	CASSGWGGTSYEQYF
TRBD1	TRBV7-2	TRBJ1-6	-	TGTGCCAGCAGCCAGGACAGGGTGATTTATTCACCCCTCCACTTT	CASSQDRVIYSPLHF
TRBD1	TRBV27	TRBJ1-1	-	TGTGCCAGCAGTCCCCCAGGGGGCATGGGTATGAACACTGAAGCTTTCTTT	CASSPPGGMGMNTEAFF
-	TRBV12-5	TRBJ1-2	-	TGTGCTAGTGGTTTGGACCCGGCAGAAGGCTACACCTTC	CASGLDPAEGYTF
TRBD1	TRBV2	TRBJ1-2	-	TGTGCCAGCAGTGGCCCCGGGACAGGGACCTATGGCTACACCTTC	CASSGPGTGTYGYTF
-	TRBV12-3/TRBV12-4	TRBJ1-4	-	TGTGCCAGCAGTACCGATGACCGAAAACTGTTTTTT	CASSTDDRKLFF
TRBD1	TRBV19	TRBJ1-6	-	TGTGCCAGTAGCTTGGGGAGGACAGGGGTTAATAATTCACCCCTCCACTTT	CASSLGRTGVNNSPLHF
-	TRBV12-3/TRBV12-4	TRBJ2-2	-	TGTGCCAGTGCTCGGGGGAGGGAGCTGTTTTTT	CASARGRELFF
-	TRBV10-1	TRBJ1-2	once	TGCGCCAGCAGTGCCCCGGGGCGGACCGAGCTTCGGTATGGCTACACCTTC	CASSAPGRTELRYGYTF
TRBD1	TRBV27	TRBJ1-2	-	TGTGCCAGCAGCACCGGGACAGTGGCCCGGGATGGCTACACCTTC	CASSTGTVARDGYTF
TRBD1	TRBV30	TRBJ1-1	few	TGTGCCTGGAGGAACGACAGGGTGGGTACTGAAGCTTTCTTT	CAWRNDRVGTEAFF
TRBD1	TRBV30	TRBJ2-7	-	TGTGCCTGCCGGGACAGGTCCTACGAGCAGTACTTC	CACRDRSYEQYF
-	TRBV4-2	TRBJ2-5	-	TGTGCCAGCAGCCAAGAGTGGGCAGAGACCCAGTACTTC	CASSQEWAETQYF